This T cell receptor beta chain appears in the sequencing data of a study of shared clonotypes between healthy human individuals. Study as a whole: Samples came from a couple of female and three male donors aged 18 to 49.

This CDR3 region has 15 residues. Germline V gives CDR1 SNHLY, CDR2 FYNNEI. The J segment lost 0 bases and the V segment lost 6 bases, leaving 5 bases of the junction unmatched. TCRdb's copy holds only in-frame clones and misses some; the assay was immunoSEQ multiplex PCR. The repertoire includes approximately 1,500,000 clones, nearly 99% of them detected once, and approximately 0.45% sits in the top ten. Sequenced sample: naive CD4+ T cells sorted from blood. Specified subset: CD45RA+ positively selected. The TCR was taken from a man aged 25 to 40 in good health. The chain carries TRBV2 and TRBJ1-5, with TRBD1 identical over 7 bases. The CDR3 DNA follows: TGTGCCAGCAGAGCGACAGGGTTTAGCAATCAGCCCCAGCATTTT. This encodes CASRATGFSNQPQHF.